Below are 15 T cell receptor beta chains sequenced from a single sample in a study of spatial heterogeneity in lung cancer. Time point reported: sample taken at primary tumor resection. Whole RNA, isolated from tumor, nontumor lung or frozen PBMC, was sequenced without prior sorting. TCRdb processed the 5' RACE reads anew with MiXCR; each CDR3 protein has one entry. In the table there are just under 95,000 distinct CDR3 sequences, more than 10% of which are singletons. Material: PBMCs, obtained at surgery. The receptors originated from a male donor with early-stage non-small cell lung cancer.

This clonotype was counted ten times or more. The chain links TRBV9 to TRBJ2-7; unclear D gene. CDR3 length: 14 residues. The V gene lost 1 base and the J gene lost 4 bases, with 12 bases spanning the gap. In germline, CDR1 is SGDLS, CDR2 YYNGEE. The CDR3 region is CASSVSSLPYEQYF. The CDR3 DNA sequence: TGTGCCAGCAGCGTAAGTAGTCTACCATACGAGCAGTACTTC. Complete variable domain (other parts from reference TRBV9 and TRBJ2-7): DSGVTQTPKHLITATGQRVTLRCSPRSGDLSVYWYQQSLDQGLQFLIQYYNGEERAKGNILERFSAQQFPDLHSELNLSSLELGDSALYFCASSVSSLPYEQYFGPGTRLTVT.

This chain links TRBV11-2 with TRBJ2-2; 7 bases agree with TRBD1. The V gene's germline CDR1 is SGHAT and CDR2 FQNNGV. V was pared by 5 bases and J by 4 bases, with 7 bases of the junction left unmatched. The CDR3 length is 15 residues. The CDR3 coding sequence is TGTGCCAGCAGCATCTCGACAGGGCCCACCGGGGAGCTGTTTTTT. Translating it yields CASSISTGPTGELFF.

The CDR3 nucleotides read TGTGCCAGCAGCTACCGGGACACGAGCAGTTCACCCCTCCACTTT. Residues: CASSYRDTSSSPLHF. The chain uses TRBV7-9 and TRBJ1-6; D may be TRBD1 (6 bases). CDR1 and CDR2 from the germline V gene are SEHNR and FQNEAQ (reference sequence). Trimming left V 4 bases short and J 9 bases short, with 16 bases between. The CDR3 sequence is 15 residues long. Full variable domain (remainder filled in from reference TRBV7-9 and TRBJ1-6): DTGVSQNPRHKITKRGQNVTFRCDPISEHNRLYWYRQTLGQGPEFLTYFQNEAQLEKSRLLSDRFSAERPKGSFSTLEIQRTEQGDSAMYLCASSYRDTSSSPLHFGNGTRLTVT.

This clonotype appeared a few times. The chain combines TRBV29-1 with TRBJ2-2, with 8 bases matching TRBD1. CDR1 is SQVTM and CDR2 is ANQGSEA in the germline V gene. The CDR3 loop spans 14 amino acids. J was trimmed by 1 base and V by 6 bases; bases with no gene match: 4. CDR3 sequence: CSVTGEKNTGELFF. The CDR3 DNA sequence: TGCAGCGTGACAGGGGAAAAGAACACCGGGGAGCTGTTTTTT.

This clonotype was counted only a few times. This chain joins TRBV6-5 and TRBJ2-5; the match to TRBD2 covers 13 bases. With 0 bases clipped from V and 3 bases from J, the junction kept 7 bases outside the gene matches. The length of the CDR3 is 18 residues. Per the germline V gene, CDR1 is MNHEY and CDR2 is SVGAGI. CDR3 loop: CASSYSAPGLAGKETQYF. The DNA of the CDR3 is TGTGCCAGCAGTTACTCTGCCCCGGGACTAGCGGGGAAAGAGACCCAGTACTTC.

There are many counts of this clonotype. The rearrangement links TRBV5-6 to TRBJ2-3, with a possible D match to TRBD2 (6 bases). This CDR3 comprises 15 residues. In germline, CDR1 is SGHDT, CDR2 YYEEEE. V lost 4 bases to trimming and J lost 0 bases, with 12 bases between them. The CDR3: CASSGRGVSTDTQYF. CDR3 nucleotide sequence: TGTGCCAGCAGCGGGCGGGGAGTTAGCACAGATACGCAGTATTTT.

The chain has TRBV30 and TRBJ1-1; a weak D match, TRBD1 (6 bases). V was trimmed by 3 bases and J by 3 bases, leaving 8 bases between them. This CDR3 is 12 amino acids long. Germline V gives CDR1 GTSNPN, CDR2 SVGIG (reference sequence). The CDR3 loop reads CAWRTGDTEAFF. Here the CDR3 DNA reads TGTGCCTGGAGGACAGGAGACACTGAAGCTTTCTTT. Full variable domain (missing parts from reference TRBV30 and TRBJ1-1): SQTIHQWPATLVQPVGSPLSLECTVEGTSNPNLYWYRQAAGRGLQLLFYSVGIGQISSEVPQNLSASRPQDRQFILSSKKLLLSDSGFYLCAWRTGDTEAFFGQGTRLTVV.

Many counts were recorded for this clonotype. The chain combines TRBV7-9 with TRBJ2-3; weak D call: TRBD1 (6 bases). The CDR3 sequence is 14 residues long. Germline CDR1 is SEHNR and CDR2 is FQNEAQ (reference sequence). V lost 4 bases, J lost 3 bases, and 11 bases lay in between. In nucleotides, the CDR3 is TGTGCCAGCAGCTACAGGGTGTCAACAGATACGCAGTATTTT. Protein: CASSYRVSTDTQYF.

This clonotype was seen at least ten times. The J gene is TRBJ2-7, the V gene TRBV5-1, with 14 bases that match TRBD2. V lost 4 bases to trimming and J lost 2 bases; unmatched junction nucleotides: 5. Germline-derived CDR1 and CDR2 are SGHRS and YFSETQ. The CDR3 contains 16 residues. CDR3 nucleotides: TGCGCCAGCAGCCCGCTGGGACTAGCGGGGGCCTACGAGCAGTACTTC. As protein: CASSPLGLAGAYEQYF.

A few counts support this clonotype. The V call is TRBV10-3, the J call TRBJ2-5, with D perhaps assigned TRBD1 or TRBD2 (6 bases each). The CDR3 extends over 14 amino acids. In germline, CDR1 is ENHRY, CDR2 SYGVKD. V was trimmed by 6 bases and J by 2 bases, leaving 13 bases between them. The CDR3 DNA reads TGTGCCATCAGCCCCCGAGGGGGGCAAGAGACCCAGTACTTC. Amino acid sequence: CAISPRGGQETQYF.

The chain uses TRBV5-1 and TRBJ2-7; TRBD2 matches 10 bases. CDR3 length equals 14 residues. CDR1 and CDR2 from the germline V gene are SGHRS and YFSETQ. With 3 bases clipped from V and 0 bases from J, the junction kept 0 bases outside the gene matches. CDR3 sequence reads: CASSSSGSSYEQYF. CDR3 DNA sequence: TGCGCCAGCAGCTCTAGCGGGAGCTCCTACGAGCAGTACTTC.

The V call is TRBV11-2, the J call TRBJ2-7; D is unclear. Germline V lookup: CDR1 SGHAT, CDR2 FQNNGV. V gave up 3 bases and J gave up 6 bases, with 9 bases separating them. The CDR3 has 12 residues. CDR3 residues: CASSFGPLEQYF. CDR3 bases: TGTGCCAGCAGCTTCGGGCCTCTCGAGCAGTACTTC.

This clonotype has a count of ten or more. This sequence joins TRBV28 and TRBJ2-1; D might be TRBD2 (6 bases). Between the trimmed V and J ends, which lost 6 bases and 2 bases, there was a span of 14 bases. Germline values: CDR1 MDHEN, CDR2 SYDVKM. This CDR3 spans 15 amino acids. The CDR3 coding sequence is TGTGCCAGCAGCGGCGGCGGGAACCCCTACAATGAGCAGTTCTTC. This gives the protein CASSGGGNPYNEQFF.

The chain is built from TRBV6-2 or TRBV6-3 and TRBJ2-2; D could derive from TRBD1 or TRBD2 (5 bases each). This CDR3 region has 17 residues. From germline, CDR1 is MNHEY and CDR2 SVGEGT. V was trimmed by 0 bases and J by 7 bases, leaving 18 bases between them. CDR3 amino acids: CASSYSRGVIGNGELFF. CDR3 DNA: TGTGCCAGCAGTTACTCGAGGGGAGTGATCGGTAACGGGGAGCTGTTTTTT.

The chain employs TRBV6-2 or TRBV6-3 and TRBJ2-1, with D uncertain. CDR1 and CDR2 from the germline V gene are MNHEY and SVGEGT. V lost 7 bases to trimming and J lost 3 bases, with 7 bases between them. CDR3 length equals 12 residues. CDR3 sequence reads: CASTKGYNEQFF. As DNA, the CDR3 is TGTGCCAGCACCAAGGGCTACAATGAGCAGTTCTTC.